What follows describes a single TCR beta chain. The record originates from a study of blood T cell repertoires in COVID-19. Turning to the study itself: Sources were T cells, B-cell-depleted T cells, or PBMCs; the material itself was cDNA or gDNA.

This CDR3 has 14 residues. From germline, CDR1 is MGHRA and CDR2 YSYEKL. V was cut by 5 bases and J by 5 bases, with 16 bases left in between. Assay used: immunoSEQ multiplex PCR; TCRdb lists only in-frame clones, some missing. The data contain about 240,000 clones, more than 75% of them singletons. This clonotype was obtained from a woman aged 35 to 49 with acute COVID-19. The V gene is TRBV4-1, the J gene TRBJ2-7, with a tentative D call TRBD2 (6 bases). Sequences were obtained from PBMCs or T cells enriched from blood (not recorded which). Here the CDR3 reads CASSFQVREDEQYF. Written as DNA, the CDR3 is TGCGCCAGCAGCTTCCAAGTCAGGGAGGACGAGCAGTACTTC.